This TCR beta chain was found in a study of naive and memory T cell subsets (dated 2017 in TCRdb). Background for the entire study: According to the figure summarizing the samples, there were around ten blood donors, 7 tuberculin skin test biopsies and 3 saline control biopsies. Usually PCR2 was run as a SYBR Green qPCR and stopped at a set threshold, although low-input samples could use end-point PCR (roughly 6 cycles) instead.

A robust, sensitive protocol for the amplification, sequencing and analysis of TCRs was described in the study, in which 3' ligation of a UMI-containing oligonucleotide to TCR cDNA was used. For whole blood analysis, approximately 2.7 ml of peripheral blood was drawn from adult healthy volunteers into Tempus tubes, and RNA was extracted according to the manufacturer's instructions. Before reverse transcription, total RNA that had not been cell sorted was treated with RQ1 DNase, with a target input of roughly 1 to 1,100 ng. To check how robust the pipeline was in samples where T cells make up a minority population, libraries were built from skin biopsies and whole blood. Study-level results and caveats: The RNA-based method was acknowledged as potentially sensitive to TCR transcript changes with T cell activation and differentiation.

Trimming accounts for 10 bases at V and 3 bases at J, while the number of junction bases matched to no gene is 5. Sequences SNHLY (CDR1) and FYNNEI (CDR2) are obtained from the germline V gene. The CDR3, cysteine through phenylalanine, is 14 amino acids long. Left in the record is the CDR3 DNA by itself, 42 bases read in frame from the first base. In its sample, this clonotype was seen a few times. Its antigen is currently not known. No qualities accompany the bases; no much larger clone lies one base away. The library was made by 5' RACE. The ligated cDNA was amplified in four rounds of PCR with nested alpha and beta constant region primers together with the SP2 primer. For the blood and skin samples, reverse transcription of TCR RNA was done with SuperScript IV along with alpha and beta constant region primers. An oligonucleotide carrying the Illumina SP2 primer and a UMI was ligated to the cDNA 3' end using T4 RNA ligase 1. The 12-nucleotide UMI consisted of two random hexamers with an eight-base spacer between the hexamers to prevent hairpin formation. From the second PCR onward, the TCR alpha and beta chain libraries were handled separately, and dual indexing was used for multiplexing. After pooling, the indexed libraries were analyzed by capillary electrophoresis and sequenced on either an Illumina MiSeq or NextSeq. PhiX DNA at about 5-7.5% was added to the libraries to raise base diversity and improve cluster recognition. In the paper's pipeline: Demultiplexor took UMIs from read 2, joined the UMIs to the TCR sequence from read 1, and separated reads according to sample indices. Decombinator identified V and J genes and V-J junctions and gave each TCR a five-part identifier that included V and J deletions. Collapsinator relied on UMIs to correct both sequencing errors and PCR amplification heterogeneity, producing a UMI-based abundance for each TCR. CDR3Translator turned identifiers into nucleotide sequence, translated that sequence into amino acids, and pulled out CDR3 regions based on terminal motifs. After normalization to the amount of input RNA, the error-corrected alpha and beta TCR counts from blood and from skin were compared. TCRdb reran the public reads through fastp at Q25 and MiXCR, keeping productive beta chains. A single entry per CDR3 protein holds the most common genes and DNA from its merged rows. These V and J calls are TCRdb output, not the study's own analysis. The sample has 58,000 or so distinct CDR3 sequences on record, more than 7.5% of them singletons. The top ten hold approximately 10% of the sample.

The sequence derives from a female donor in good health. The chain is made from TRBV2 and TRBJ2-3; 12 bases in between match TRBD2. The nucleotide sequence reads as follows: TGTGCCACCACCGGGACTAGCGGGACAGATACGCAGTATTTT. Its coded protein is CATTGTSGTDTQYF. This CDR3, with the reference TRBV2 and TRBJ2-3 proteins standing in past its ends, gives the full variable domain EPEVTQTPSHQVTQMGQEVILRCVPISNHLYFYWYRQILGQKVEFLVSFYNNEISEKSEIFDDQFSVERPDGSNFTLKIRSTKLEDSAMYFCATTGTSGTDTQYFGPGTRLTVL.